This T cell receptor beta chain was observed in a study of CD8 T cells in Susac syndrome (dated 2019 in TCRdb). About the investigation overall: Whether CD8+ T cell activation and differentiation in Susac syndrome was antigen driven was tested using repertoire sequencing.

This clonotype was found once. The clone's antigen remains unknown. Per-base quality was not reported, and no clone a single base away is much larger than it. One read alone is a weak basis. RNA was extracted using the RNeasy kit, and roughly 0.45 to 1 microgram was reverse transcribed with random hexamers. The immunoSEQ multiplex PCR assay, covering 54 Vbeta and 13 Jbeta segments, was used to amplify TCR beta CDR3 regions. PCR amplification bias was corrected using a synthetic template baseline for primer optimization and computational correction. Regarding the original processing steps: Only productive sequences were kept, with reads annotated to V, D and J genes according to IMGT and analyzed in immunoSEQ Analyzer. Clonality was calculated as one minus the Shannon entropy normalized by log2 of the number of productive unique sequences. For each patient and control, public and private clones were evaluated among the 100 most prevalent clones. Clones were defined as Susac-specific when absent from the healthy and MS cohorts, from about 1,100 published viral clones and from other ImmuneACCESS disease sequences. TCRdb passed the public sequencing reads through fastp at Q25 and MiXCR, retaining productive beta sequences. Here each entry gathers all rows of one CDR3 protein and keeps the most common genes and DNA. For this entry, the V and J calls and clone size follow TCRdb and not the study's own pipeline. The sample table shows around 200,000 distinct CDR3 sequences, and roughly 94% are seen once. The leading ten clones occupy 0.1% of the sample.

Broader findings and caveats from the paper: The number of individuals in the TCR sequencing and HLA analysis was recognized as being relatively small.

The germline V gene sets CDR1 to SGHDT and CDR2 to YYEEEE. Trimming removed 2 bases from V and 4 bases from J; the gene matches leave 8 bases unexplained. The cysteine opens and the phenylalanine closes a CDR3 of 16 amino acids. The CDR3 DNA has 48 bases and is translated from base 1. Peripheral blood CD8+ and CD4+ T cells from healthy donors, Susac syndrome patients and multiple sclerosis patients were profiled by high-throughput TCR beta sequencing. Healthy donors were age- and sex-matched controls. Bulk CD8+ and CD4+ T cells were purified by magnetic negative isolation, while CD8+ TEMRA cells were enriched using FACS. Blood was collected in EDTA tubes and processed within 24 hours, with PBMCs isolated through density gradient centrifugation. PBMCs destined for TCR sequencing were cryopreserved in liquid nitrogen and later thawed in a 37 °C water bath. A purity of at least 90% was achieved for sorted or isolated CD4+, CD8+ and CD8+ TEMRA cells.

The source of this sequence is a human donor in good health. This chain is built from TRBV5-6 and TRBJ1-5, and TRBD1 matches 8 of the central bases. The material sequenced was CD4+ T cells from PBMCs. The nucleotides are TGTGCCAGCAGCTTAAACCCGACAGGGGAAAATCAGCCCCAGCATTTT. Translated, this gives CASSLNPTGENQPQHF.